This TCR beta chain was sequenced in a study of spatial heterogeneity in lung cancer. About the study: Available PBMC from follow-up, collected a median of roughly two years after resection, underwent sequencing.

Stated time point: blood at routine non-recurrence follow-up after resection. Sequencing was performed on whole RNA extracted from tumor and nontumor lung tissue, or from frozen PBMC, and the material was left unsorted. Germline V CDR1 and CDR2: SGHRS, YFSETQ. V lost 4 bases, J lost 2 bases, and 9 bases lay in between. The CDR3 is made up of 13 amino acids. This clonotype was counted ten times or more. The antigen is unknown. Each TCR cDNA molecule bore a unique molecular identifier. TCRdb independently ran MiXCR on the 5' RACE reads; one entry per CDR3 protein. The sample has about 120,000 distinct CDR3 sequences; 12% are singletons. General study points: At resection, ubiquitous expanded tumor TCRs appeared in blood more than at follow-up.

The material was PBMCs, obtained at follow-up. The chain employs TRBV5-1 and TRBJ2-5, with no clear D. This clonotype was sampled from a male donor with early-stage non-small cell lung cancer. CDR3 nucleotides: TGCGCCAGCAGCCTGCGATTACAAGAGACCCAGTACTTC. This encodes CASSLRLQETQYF.